The rows below give T cell receptor beta chains drawn from one sample of a study of cytomegalovirus exposure and HLA in healthy donors. The protocol was immunoSEQ multiplex PCR, while the TCRdb copy is restricted to in-frame clones and leaves out a portion. The table lists 90,000 to 120,000 clones, 74% of them singletons, with around 15% in the top ten. Sequencing was performed on PBMCs. The receptor source for this set is a woman between 40 and 50 years old in good health and CMV-seropositive. CDR3s include the opening cysteine and the closing phenylalanine or tryptophan. The order of the fields is D gene, clone size, J gene, V gene, CDR3 DNA, CDR3 protein. The D gene is left open where the match is weak. Only some rows state a clone size, as once, few, many or a class for expanded clones.

d_gene: TRBD1
abundance: -
j_gene: TRBJ1-1
v_gene: TRBV10-3
CDR3nt: TGTGCCATCAGTGCGGGGACAGAGGGAATGAACACTGAAGCTTTCTTT
CDR3aa: CAISAGTEGMNTEAFF

d_gene: TRBD1
abundance: few
j_gene: TRBJ1-1
v_gene: TRBV7-9
CDR3nt: TGTGCCAGCAGCTTTGGACAGGAGAACACTGAAGCTTTCTTT
CDR3aa: CASSFGQENTEAFF

d_gene: TRBD2
abundance: few
j_gene: TRBJ2-7
v_gene: TRBV9
CDR3nt: TGTGCCAGCAGCGTGGGGGAGGGCGACGAGCAGTACTTC
CDR3aa: CASSVGEGDEQYF

d_gene: TRBD1
abundance: -
j_gene: TRBJ2-7
v_gene: TRBV6-5
CDR3nt: TGTGCCAGCAGCCTGGACAGGCCTCCCACCTACGAGCAGTACTTC
CDR3aa: CASSLDRPPTYEQYF

d_gene: -
abundance: -
j_gene: TRBJ1-6
v_gene: TRBV6-5
CDR3nt: TGTGCCAGCAGTTACTTCGGGGGGGATAATTCACCCCTCCACTTT
CDR3aa: CASSYFGGDNSPLHF

d_gene: TRBD1
abundance: -
j_gene: TRBJ1-3
v_gene: TRBV2
CDR3nt: TGTGCCATACGTGGGGACAGGGCTACGCTGGGGGTTTCTGGAAACACCATATATTTT
CDR3aa: CAIRGDRATLGVSGNTIYF

d_gene: TRBD2
abundance: once
j_gene: TRBJ2-1
v_gene: TRBV5-4
CDR3nt: TGTGCCAGCAGCCCAAGCGGGGGGGCGAATGAGCAGTTCTTC
CDR3aa: CASSPSGGANEQFF

d_gene: -
abundance: -
j_gene: TRBJ1-4
v_gene: TRBV5-5
CDR3nt: TGTGCCAGCAGCTTGTCCGGGAGAGAGGCTAATGAAAAACTGTTTTTT
CDR3aa: CASSLSGREANEKLFF

d_gene: TRBD1
abundance: -
j_gene: TRBJ1-3
v_gene: TRBV2
CDR3nt: TGTGCCAGCAGCACGGGACAGGGACTCTCTGGAAACACCATATATTTT
CDR3aa: CASSTGQGLSGNTIYF

d_gene: TRBD1
abundance: few
j_gene: TRBJ1-4
v_gene: TRBV19
CDR3nt: TGTGCCAGTAGTCCCGGGACAGGGAGTGAAAAACTGTTTTTT
CDR3aa: CASSPGTGSEKLFF

d_gene: TRBD2
abundance: -
j_gene: TRBJ2-1
v_gene: TRBV5-1
CDR3nt: TGCGCCAGTCGAACTAGCGGGTCCTACAATGAGCAGTTCTTC
CDR3aa: CASRTSGSYNEQFF

d_gene: -
abundance: -
j_gene: TRBJ2-7
v_gene: TRBV25-1
CDR3nt: TGTGCCAGCAGTAATGCAGGTCCCGAGCAGTACTTC
CDR3aa: CASSNAGPEQYF

d_gene: -
abundance: -
j_gene: TRBJ2-7
v_gene: TRBV11-1
CDR3nt: TGTGCCAGCAGCTTCGGGGACAACTCCTACGAGCAGTACTTC
CDR3aa: CASSFGDNSYEQYF

d_gene: -
abundance: -
j_gene: TRBJ2-5
v_gene: TRBV7-9
CDR3nt: TGTGCCAGCCAGCTCCGAGGGGGGGGCCCGGAGACCCAGTACTTC
CDR3aa: CASQLRGGGPETQYF

d_gene: -
abundance: -
j_gene: TRBJ1-2
v_gene: TRBV6-1
CDR3nt: TGTGCCAGCAGTGAAGCTTGGGCAGGGCCCTATGGCTACACCTTC
CDR3aa: CASSEAWAGPYGYTF

d_gene: TRBD1
abundance: -
j_gene: TRBJ1-1
v_gene: TRBV7-2
CDR3nt: TGTGCCAGCAGCGACCTCGGGACAGGGATCGGGAACACTGAAGCTTTCTTT
CDR3aa: CASSDLGTGIGNTEAFF

d_gene: -
abundance: -
j_gene: TRBJ1-6
v_gene: TRBV30
CDR3nt: TGTGCCTTGGACGGGGTTAGTAATTCACCCCTCCACTTT
CDR3aa: CALDGVSNSPLHF

d_gene: TRBD2
abundance: -
j_gene: TRBJ2-7
v_gene: TRBV5-4
CDR3nt: TGTGCCAGCAGCACGGGCGGCCTAGCGGGGACCTACGAGCAGTACTTC
CDR3aa: CASSTGGLAGTYEQYF

d_gene: TRBD2
abundance: -
j_gene: TRBJ2-5
v_gene: TRBV30
CDR3nt: TGTGCCTGGAGCAGTAGCGGGGGTGGGGGGACCCAGTACTTC
CDR3aa: CAWSSSGGGGTQYF

d_gene: -
abundance: -
j_gene: TRBJ2-1
v_gene: TRBV7-2
CDR3nt: TGTGCCAGCAGCTTAACGACTTATGAGCAGTTCTTC
CDR3aa: CASSLTTYEQFF

d_gene: -
abundance: -
j_gene: TRBJ2-1
v_gene: TRBV30
CDR3nt: TGTGCCTGGAGTGTACGGTCGGGGTACAATGAGCAGTTCTTC
CDR3aa: CAWSVRSGYNEQFF

d_gene: -
abundance: -
j_gene: TRBJ1-6
v_gene: TRBV6-5
CDR3nt: TGTGCCAGCAGTTACGGGTGGGCAGATTCACCCCTCCACTTT
CDR3aa: CASSYGWADSPLHF

d_gene: -
abundance: -
j_gene: TRBJ1-2
v_gene: TRBV4-3
CDR3nt: TGCGCCAGCAGCCAAGGAGGGATAGGCTATGGCTACACCTTC
CDR3aa: CASSQGGIGYGYTF

d_gene: -
abundance: few
j_gene: TRBJ1-4
v_gene: TRBV10-3
CDR3nt: TGTGCCATCAGTGAGTCTCGGACAGCGGAAAATGAAAAACTGTTTTTT
CDR3aa: CAISESRTAENEKLFF

d_gene: TRBD2
abundance: few
j_gene: TRBJ2-3
v_gene: TRBV6-1
CDR3nt: TGTGCCAGCAGACTAGCGGGGGGGAACACAGATACGCAGTATTTT
CDR3aa: CASRLAGGNTDTQYF

d_gene: TRBD1
abundance: -
j_gene: TRBJ2-7
v_gene: TRBV28
CDR3nt: TGTGCCAGCAGGATGACAGGGGGGGACTACGAGCAGTACTTC
CDR3aa: CASRMTGGDYEQYF

d_gene: -
abundance: -
j_gene: TRBJ1-3
v_gene: TRBV4-2
CDR3nt: TGTGCCAGCAGCCGAAACTATTGGGAAACGGGGGGAAACACCATATATTTT
CDR3aa: CASSRNYWETGGNTIYF

d_gene: -
abundance: once
j_gene: TRBJ2-2
v_gene: TRBV7-2
CDR3nt: TGTGCCAGCAGCCTAAAGGACAGGAACACCGGGGAGCTGTTTTTT
CDR3aa: CASSLKDRNTGELFF

d_gene: TRBD1
abundance: -
j_gene: TRBJ1-2
v_gene: TRBV5-4
CDR3nt: TGTGCCAGCAGCCCACAGGGGGCGGTAGGCTACACCTTC
CDR3aa: CASSPQGAVGYTF